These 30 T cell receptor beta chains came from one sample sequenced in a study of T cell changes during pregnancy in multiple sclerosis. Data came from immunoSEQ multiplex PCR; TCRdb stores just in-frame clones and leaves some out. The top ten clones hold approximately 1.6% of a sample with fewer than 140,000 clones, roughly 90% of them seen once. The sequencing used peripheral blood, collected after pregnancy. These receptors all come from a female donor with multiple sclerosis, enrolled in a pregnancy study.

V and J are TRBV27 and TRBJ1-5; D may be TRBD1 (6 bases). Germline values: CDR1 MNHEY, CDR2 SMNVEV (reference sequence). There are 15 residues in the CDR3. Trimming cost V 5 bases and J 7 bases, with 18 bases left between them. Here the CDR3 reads CASSPFLGGRQPQHF. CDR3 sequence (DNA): TGTGCCAGCAGTCCCTTTCTAGGGGGAAGACAGCCCCAGCATTTT.

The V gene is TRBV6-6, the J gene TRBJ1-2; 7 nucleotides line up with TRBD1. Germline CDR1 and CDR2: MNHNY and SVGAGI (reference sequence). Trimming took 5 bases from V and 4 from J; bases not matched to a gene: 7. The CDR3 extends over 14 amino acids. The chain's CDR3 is CASSARGSLYGYTF. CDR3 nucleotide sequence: TGTGCCAGCAGTGCCAGGGGGTCGCTCTATGGCTACACCTTC.

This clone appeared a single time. The CDR3 DNA reads TGTGCCAGCAGCTTGTCTTCGAGGACAGGGACCTACGAGCAGTACTTC. This sequence encodes CASSLSSRTGTYEQYF. The chain employs TRBV5-4 and TRBJ2-7; 8 nucleotides align to TRBD1. The length of the CDR3 is 16 residues. The germline gives CDR1 SGHNT, CDR2 YYREEE (reference sequence). V shed 1 base, J shed 2 bases, and the junction held 8 bases outside the gene matches.

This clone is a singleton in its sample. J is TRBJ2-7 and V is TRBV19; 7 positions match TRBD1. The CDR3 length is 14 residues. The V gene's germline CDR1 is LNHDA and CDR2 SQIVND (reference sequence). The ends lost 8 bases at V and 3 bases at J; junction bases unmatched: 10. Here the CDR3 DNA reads TGTGCCAGTTCCCCACAGGGGACCCTCTACGAGCAGTACTTC. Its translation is CASSPQGTLYEQYF.

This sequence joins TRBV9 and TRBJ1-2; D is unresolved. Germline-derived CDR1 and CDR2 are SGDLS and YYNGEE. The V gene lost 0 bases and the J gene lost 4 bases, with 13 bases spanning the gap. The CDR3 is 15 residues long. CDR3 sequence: CASSVGEGLGYGYTF. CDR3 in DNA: TGTGCCAGCAGCGTAGGGGAGGGATTGGGCTATGGCTACACCTTC.

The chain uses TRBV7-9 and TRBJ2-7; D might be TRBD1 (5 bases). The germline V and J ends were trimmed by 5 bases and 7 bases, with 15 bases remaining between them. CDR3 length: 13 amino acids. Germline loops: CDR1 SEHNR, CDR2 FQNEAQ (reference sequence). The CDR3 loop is CASSDRQPTEQYF. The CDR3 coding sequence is TGTGCCAGCAGCGATAGACAGCCTACGGAGCAGTACTTC. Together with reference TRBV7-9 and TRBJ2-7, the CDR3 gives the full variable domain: DTGVSQNPRHKITKRGQNVTFRCDPISEHNRLYWYRQTLGQGPEFLTYFQNEAQLEKSRLLSDRFSAERPKGSFSTLEIQRTEQGDSAMYLCASSDRQPTEQYFGPGTRLTVT.

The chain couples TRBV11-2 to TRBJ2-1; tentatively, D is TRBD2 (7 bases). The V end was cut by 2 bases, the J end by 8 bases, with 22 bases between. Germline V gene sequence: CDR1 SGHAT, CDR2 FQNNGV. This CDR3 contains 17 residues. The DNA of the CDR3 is TGTGCCAGCAGCTTACAGACGGGGGGCCGCGGGTTGTATGAGCAGTTCTTC. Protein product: CASSLQTGGRGLYEQFF.

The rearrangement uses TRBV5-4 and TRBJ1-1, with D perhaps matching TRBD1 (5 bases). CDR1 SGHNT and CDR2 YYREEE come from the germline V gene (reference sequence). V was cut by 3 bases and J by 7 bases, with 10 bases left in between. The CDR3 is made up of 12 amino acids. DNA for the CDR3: TGTGCCAGCAGCTACACCACAGGTGAAGCTTTCTTT. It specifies CASSYTTGEAFF. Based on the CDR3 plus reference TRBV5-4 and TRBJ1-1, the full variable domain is ETGVTQSPTHLIKTRGQQVTLRCSSQSGHNTVSWYQQALGQGPQFIFQYYREEENGRGNFPPRFSGLQFPNYSSELNVNALELDDSALYLCASSYTTGEAFFGQGTRLTVV.

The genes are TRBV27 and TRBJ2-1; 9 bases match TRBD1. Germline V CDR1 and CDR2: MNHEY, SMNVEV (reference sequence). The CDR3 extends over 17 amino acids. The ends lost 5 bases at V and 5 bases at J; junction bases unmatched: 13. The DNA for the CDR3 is TGTGCCAGCAGTGTCCGCGTCCGGGACAGGGACAACAATGAGCAGTTCTTC. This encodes CASSVRVRDRDNNEQFF.

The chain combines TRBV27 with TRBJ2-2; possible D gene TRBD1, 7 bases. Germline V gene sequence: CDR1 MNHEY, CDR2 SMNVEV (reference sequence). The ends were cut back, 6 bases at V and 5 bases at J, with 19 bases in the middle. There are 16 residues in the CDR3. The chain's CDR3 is CASRQTGPGGTGELFF. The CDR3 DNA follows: TGTGCCAGCAGACAAACCGGGCCAGGGGGGACCGGGGAGCTGTTTTTT.

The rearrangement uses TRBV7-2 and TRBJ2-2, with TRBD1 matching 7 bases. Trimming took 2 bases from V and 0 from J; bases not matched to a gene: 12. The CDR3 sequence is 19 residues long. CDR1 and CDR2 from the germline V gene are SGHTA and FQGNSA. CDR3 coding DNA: TGTGCCAGCAGCTTAAATTGGGACAGCAAACTAACGAACACCGGGGAGCTGTTTTTT. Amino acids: CASSLNWDSKLTNTGELFF.

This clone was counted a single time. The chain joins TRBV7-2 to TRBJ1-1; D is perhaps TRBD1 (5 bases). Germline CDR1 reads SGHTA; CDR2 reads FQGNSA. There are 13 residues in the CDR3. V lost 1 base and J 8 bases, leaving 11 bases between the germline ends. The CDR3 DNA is TGTGCCAGCAGCTTAGTTGGAGGGGTCGAAGCTTTCTTT. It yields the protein CASSLVGGVEAFF.

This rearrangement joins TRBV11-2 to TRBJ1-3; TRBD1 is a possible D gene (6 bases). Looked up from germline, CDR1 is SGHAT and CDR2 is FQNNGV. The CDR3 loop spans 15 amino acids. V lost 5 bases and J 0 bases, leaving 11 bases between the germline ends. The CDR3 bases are TGTGCCAGCAGCCGTTGGACAGACTCTGGAAACACCATATATTTT. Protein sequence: CASSRWTDSGNTIYF.

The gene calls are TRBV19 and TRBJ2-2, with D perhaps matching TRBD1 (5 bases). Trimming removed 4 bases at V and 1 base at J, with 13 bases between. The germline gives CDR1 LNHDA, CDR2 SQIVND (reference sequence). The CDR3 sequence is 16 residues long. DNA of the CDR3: TGTGCCAGTAGTACCCCACAGGAGAAGAACACCGGGGAGCTGTTTTTT. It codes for CASSTPQEKNTGELFF.

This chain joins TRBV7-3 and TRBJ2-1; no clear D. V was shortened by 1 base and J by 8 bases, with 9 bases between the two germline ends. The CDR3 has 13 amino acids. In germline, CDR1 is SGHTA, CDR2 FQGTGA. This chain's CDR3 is CASSLNDKDEQFF. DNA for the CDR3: TGTGCCAGCAGCTTAAATGACAAGGATGAGCAGTTCTTC. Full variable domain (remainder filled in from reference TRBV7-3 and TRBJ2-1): GAGVSQTPSNKVTEKGKYVELRCDPISGHTALYWYRQSLGQGPEFLIYFQGTGAADDSGLPNDRFFAVRPEGSVSTLKIQRTERGDSAVYLCASSLNDKDEQFFGPGTRLTVL.

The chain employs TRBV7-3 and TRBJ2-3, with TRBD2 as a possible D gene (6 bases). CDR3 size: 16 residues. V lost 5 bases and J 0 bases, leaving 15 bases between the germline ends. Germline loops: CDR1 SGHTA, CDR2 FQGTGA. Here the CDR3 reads CASSLSRTISTDTQYF. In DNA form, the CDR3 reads TGTGCCAGCAGCCTGAGCCGGACTATTAGCACAGATACGCAGTATTTT.

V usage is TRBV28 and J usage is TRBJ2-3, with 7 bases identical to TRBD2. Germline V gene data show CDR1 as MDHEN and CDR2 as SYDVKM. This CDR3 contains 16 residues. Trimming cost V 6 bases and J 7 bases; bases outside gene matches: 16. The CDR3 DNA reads TGTGCCAGCAGGCAACCCGGGGGGACGAAAAGCTATACGCAGTATTTT. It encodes CASRQPGGTKSYTQYF.

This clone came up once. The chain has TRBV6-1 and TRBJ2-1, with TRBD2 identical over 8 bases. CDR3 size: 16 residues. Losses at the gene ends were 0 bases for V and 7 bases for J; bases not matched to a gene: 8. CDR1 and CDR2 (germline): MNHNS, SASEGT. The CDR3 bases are TGTGCCAGCAGTGAAGCGGCTGGGACTAGTCCGAATGAGCAGTTCTTC. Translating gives CASSEAAGTSPNEQFF.

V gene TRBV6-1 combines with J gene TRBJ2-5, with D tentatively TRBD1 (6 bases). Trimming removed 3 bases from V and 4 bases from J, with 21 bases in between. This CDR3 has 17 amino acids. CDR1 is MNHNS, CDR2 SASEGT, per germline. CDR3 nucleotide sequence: TGTGCCAGCAGTGAGCCCTACAGGGTCATTAGGCGAGAGACCCAGTACTTC. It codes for CASSEPYRVIRRETQYF.

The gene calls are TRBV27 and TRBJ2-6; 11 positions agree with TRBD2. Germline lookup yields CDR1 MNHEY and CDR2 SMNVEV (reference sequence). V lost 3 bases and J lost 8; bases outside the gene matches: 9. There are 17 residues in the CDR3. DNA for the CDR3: TGTGCCAGCAGTTTCGGGACTAGCGGCACCTTGACCAACGTCCTGACTTTC. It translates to CASSFGTSGTLTNVLTF. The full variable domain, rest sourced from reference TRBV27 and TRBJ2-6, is EAQVTQNPRYLITVTGKKLTVTCSQNMNHEYMSWYRQDPGLGLRQIYYSMNVEVTDKGDVPEGYKVSRKEKRNFPLILESPSPNQTSLYFCASSFGTSGTLTNVLTFGAGSRLTVL.

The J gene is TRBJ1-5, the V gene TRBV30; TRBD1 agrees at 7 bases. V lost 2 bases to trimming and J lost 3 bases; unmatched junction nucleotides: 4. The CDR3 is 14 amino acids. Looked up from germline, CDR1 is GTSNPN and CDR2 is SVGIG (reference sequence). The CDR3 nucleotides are TGTGCCTGGAGTACGGACAGGACCAATCAGCCCCAGCATTTT. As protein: CAWSTDRTNQPQHF.

Here the CDR3 reads CASSLAAAGFNEQFF. The CDR3 DNA sequence: TGTGCCAGCAGCTTAGCAGCGGCGGGATTCAATGAGCAGTTCTTC. This chain connects TRBV7-2 to TRBJ2-1, with D tentatively TRBD2 (6 bases). The germline V and J ends were trimmed by 0 bases and 6 bases, with 12 bases remaining between them. This CDR3 comprises 15 residues. The germline V gene has CDR1 SGHTA and CDR2 FQGNSA.

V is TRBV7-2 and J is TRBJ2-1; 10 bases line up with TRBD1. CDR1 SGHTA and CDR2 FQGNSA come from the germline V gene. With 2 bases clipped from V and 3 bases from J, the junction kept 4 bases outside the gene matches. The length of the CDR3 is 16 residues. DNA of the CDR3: TGTGCCAGCAGCTTATTTGACAGGGGGCTCTACAATGAGCAGTTCTTC. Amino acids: CASSLFDRGLYNEQFF.

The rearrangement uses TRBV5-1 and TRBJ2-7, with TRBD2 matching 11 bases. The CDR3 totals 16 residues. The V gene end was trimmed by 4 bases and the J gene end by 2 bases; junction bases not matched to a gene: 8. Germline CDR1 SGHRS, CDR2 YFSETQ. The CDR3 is CASSPGLAGNTYEQYF. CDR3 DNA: TGCGCCAGCAGCCCTGGACTAGCGGGTAATACCTACGAGCAGTACTTC. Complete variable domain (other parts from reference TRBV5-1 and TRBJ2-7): KAGVTQTPRYLIKTRGQQVTLSCSPISGHRSVSWYQQTPGQGLQFLFEYFSETQRNKGNFPGRFSGRQFSNSRSEMNVSTLELGDSALYLCASSPGLAGNTYEQYFGPGTRLTVT.

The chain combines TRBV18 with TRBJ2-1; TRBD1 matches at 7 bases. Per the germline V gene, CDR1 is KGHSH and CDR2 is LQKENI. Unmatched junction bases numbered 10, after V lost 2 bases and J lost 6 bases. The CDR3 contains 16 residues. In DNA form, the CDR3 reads TGTGCCAGCTCACCAATGCGACAGGGCCCTTCCAATGAGCAGTTCTTC. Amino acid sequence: CASSPMRQGPSNEQFF.

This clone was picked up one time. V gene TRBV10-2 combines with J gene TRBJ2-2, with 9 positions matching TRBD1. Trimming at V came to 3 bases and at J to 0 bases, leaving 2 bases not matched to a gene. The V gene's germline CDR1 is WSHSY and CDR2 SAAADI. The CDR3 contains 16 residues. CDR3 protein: CASSEQGATNTGELFF. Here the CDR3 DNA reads TGCGCCAGCAGTGAACAGGGGGCGACGAACACCGGGGAGCTGTTTTTT.

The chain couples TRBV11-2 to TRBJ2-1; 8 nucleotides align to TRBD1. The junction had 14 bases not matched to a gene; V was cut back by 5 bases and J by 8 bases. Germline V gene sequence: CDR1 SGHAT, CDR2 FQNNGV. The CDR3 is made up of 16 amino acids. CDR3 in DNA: TGTGCCAGCAGCCCCCCTAATTTCGGACAGGGCTATGAGCAGTTCTTC. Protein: CASSPPNFGQGYEQFF.

CDR3 coding DNA: TGTGCCAGCAGCTCCTCCGGGACTAGCGCCTTACAGTTCTTC. Its translation: CASSSSGTSALQFF. The chain is built from TRBV7-3 and TRBJ2-1; TRBD2 agrees at 10 bases. The CDR3 is 14 amino acids. CDR1 SGHTA and CDR2 FQGTGA come from the germline V gene. After removal of 4 bases from V and 13 bases from J, the junction contained 10 bases not matched to a gene.

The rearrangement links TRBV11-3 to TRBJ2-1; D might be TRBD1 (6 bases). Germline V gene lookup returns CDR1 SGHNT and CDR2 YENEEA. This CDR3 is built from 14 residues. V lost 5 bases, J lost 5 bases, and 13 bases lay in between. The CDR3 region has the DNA TGTGCCAGCAGCCCTAAAGACAGGAACAATGAGCAGTTCTTC. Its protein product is CASSPKDRNNEQFF.

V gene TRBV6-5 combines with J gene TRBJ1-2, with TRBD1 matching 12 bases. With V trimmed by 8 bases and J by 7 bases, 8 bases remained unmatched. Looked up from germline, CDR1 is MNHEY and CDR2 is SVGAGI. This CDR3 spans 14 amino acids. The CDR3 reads CASLTGQGASGYTF. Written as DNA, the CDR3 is TGTGCCAGCCTCACGGGACAGGGGGCGTCTGGCTACACCTTC.